This T cell receptor beta chain was recorded in a study of shared clonotypes between healthy human individuals. The germline gives CDR1 MNHEY, CDR2 SMNVEV (reference sequence). V shed 3 bases and J 6 bases; nucleotides not matched to a gene: 5. The length of the CDR3 is 14 residues. The method was immunoSEQ multiplex PCR; TCRdb's version includes in-frame clones alone and lacks a portion of them. Of roughly 2.2 million clones in the sample, under 95% were seen once. The V and J genes are TRBV27 and TRBJ2-1; 7 nucleotides match TRBD2. The receptor comes from a man between 18 and 29 years old in good health. Some clones in this sample may be carry-over from other donors' samples. Sequencing was carried out using naive CD4+ T cells from PBMCs. As to subset: CD45RA+ positively selected. The CDR3: CASSFSASGNEQFF. The CDR3 bases are TGTGCCAGCAGTTTTTCCGCTAGCGGCAATGAGCAGTTCTTC.